The rows below give T cell receptor beta chains drawn from one sample of a study of long-term antiretroviral therapy in people with HIV. Sequenced by immunoSEQ multiplex PCR; TCRdb stores in-frame clones only, minus some. The sample shows fewer than 45,000 clones, around 83% of them seen only once. The material sequenced was unsorted PBMCs, taken approximately 2.7 years before starting antiretroviral therapy. These receptors all come from a woman under 40 with HIV. Each CDR3 is given with its conserved first and last residue. Each record gives: clone size, D gene, V gene, J gene, CDR3 DNA, CDR3 protein. D genes are given only for firm matches. Size tells how often a clone was seen (once, few, many) or the class of an expanded clone, and some rows leave it out.

clone size: .; D gene: .; V gene: TRBV12-5; J gene: TRBJ1-1; CDR3 DNA: TGTGCTAGTGGTTTGGTGAGGACGGGGAACACTGAAGCTTTCTTT; CDR3 protein: CASGLVRTGNTEAFF
clone size: .; D gene: .; V gene: TRBV25-1; J gene: TRBJ1-4; CDR3 DNA: TGTGCCAGCAGTGAGTGGGGACGAAGGGAAAAACTGTTTTTT; CDR3 protein: CASSEWGRREKLFF
clone size: .; D gene: .; V gene: TRBV6-5; J gene: TRBJ1-1; CDR3 DNA: TGTGCCAGCAGTTACTCGGCAGGGCGGCACGCTGGGGAAGCTTTCTTT; CDR3 protein: CASSYSAGRHAGEAFF
clone size: .; D gene: .; V gene: TRBV11-2; J gene: TRBJ1-2; CDR3 DNA: TGTGCCAGCAGCTTAGACGGACAGTCTCACTATGGCTACACCTTC; CDR3 protein: CASSLDGQSHYGYTF
clone size: .; D gene: .; V gene: TRBV11-2; J gene: TRBJ2-3; CDR3 DNA: TGTGCCAGCAGCTATGGGGCGACTAGCACAGATACGCAGTATTTT; CDR3 protein: CASSYGATSTDTQYF
clone size: once; D gene: .; V gene: TRBV6-6; J gene: TRBJ2-5; CDR3 DNA: TGTGCCAGCAAGCGGGAAGAGACCCAGTACTTC; CDR3 protein: CASKREETQYF
clone size: once; D gene: .; V gene: TRBV25-1; J gene: TRBJ2-5; CDR3 DNA: TGTGCCAGCACCCTAGGGGGGCTGGAGACCCAGTACTTC; CDR3 protein: CASTLGGLETQYF
clone size: .; D gene: .; V gene: TRBV29-1; J gene: TRBJ1-1; CDR3 DNA: TGCAGCGCCCATCCGAACTTAAACACTGAAGCTTTCTTT; CDR3 protein: CSAHPNLNTEAFF
clone size: .; D gene: .; V gene: TRBV30; J gene: TRBJ1-4; CDR3 DNA: TGTGCCTGGAGTACCGGGCTCGAAAAACTGTTTTTT; CDR3 protein: CAWSTGLEKLFF
clone size: .; D gene: TRBD1; V gene: TRBV27; J gene: TRBJ2-7; CDR3 DNA: TGTGCCAGCAGTTTATTCGGGACAGAGAACTACGAGCAGTACTTC; CDR3 protein: CASSLFGTENYEQYF
clone size: once; D gene: .; V gene: TRBV5-1; J gene: TRBJ1-3; CDR3 DNA: TGCGCCAGCAGCTGGGAAGGGGGATCGACTGGAAACACCATATATTTT; CDR3 protein: CASSWEGGSTGNTIYF
clone size: .; D gene: TRBD1; V gene: TRBV30; J gene: TRBJ1-1; CDR3 DNA: TGTGCCTGGAGAGAGACAGGGGCTACCCATGAAGCTTTCTTT; CDR3 protein: CAWRETGATHEAFF
clone size: .; D gene: .; V gene: TRBV4-2; J gene: TRBJ1-3; CDR3 DNA: TGTGCCAGCAGCCAAGGGGCTGCCATATATTTT; CDR3 protein: CASSQGAAIYF
clone size: .; D gene: TRBD1; V gene: TRBV2; J gene: TRBJ2-5; CDR3 DNA: TGTGCCAGCAGCGACAGGGCTGTACAAGAGACCCAGTACTTC; CDR3 protein: CASSDRAVQETQYF
clone size: .; D gene: .; V gene: TRBV6-5; J gene: TRBJ2-5; CDR3 DNA: TGTGCCAGCAGTCCCCCTAACAGGGAAAAAGAGACCCAGTACTTC; CDR3 protein: CASSPPNREKETQYF
clone size: .; D gene: .; V gene: TRBV5-6; J gene: TRBJ1-3; CDR3 DNA: TGTGCCAGCAGCTTGATTGGCAGCAGCTCTGGAAACACCATATATTTT; CDR3 protein: CASSLIGSSSGNTIYF
clone size: once; D gene: .; V gene: TRBV19; J gene: TRBJ1-5; CDR3 DNA: TGTGCCAGTAGTATAGTAGGGGATAGCAATCAGCCCCAGCATTTT; CDR3 protein: CASSIVGDSNQPQHF
clone size: .; D gene: .; V gene: TRBV15; J gene: TRBJ1-1; CDR3 DNA: TGTGCCACCAGCACTTCGTCGGGGAGCCGGGGGACTGAAGCTTTCTTT; CDR3 protein: CATSTSSGSRGTEAFF
clone size: .; D gene: .; V gene: TRBV4-2; J gene: TRBJ1-4; CDR3 DNA: TGTGCCAGCAGCCAAGATGGCGGGGTCAAGGGTGGTGAAAAACTGTTTTTT; CDR3 protein: CASSQDGGVKGGEKLFF
clone size: .; D gene: TRBD2; V gene: TRBV15; J gene: TRBJ2-3; CDR3 DNA: TGTGCCACCAGCATGTATTCTAGCGGGGGTACAGATACGCAGTATTTT; CDR3 protein: CATSMYSSGGTDTQYF
clone size: .; D gene: .; V gene: TRBV13; J gene: TRBJ1-3; CDR3 DNA: TGTGCCAGCAGCAAAGGGACCGGGACGAGAGGAAACACCATATATTTT; CDR3 protein: CASSKGTGTRGNTIYF
clone size: .; D gene: .; V gene: TRBV5-1; J gene: TRBJ1-1; CDR3 DNA: TGCGCCAGCAGCTTGAACAGTATCTCGGGACTCGAAGCTTTCTTT; CDR3 protein: CASSLNSISGLEAFF
clone size: .; D gene: TRBD2; V gene: TRBV29-1; J gene: TRBJ2-1; CDR3 DNA: TGCAGCGGTTGTCGACTAGCGGGGGGCCCTAATGAGCAGTTCTTC; CDR3 protein: CSGCRLAGGPNEQFF
clone size: .; D gene: .; V gene: TRBV9; J gene: TRBJ2-2; CDR3 DNA: TGTGCCAGCAGCCAAAAGACCGGGGAGCTGTTTTTT; CDR3 protein: CASSQKTGELFF
clone size: .; D gene: TRBD2; V gene: TRBV6-5; J gene: TRBJ2-3; CDR3 DNA: TGTGCCAGCAGTCCCGGACTAGCCGCAGATACGCAGTATTTT; CDR3 protein: CASSPGLAADTQYF
clone size: .; D gene: .; V gene: TRBV9; J gene: TRBJ2-1; CDR3 DNA: TGTGCCAGCAGCGTAGTGGGCGGGGTTCGCCGGCTTGACAATGAGCAGTTCTTC; CDR3 protein: CASSVVGGVRRLDNEQFF
clone size: few; D gene: TRBD1; V gene: TRBV29-1; J gene: TRBJ1-1; CDR3 DNA: TGCAGCGGACTGGGACAGTTGAACACTGAAGCTTTCTTT; CDR3 protein: CSGLGQLNTEAFF
clone size: .; D gene: TRBD1; V gene: TRBV19; J gene: TRBJ2-1; CDR3 DNA: TGTGCCAGTAGTATGGGCGTACAGGGGGTCTTCTACAATGAGCAGTTCTTC; CDR3 protein: CASSMGVQGVFYNEQFF
clone size: .; D gene: .; V gene: TRBV5-1; J gene: TRBJ1-1; CDR3 DNA: TGCGCCAGCAGCTTGGCCGCCGGAATGGAGACTGAAGCTTTCTTT; CDR3 protein: CASSLAAGMETEAFF
clone size: .; D gene: .; V gene: TRBV18; J gene: TRBJ1-2; CDR3 DNA: TGTGCCAGCTCACCCAATTATGGCTACACCTTC; CDR3 protein: CASSPNYGYTF
clone size: .; D gene: .; V gene: TRBV7-3; J gene: TRBJ2-5; CDR3 DNA: TGTGCCAGCAGCTTAACGGCCGTGGGAGAGACCCAGTACTTC; CDR3 protein: CASSLTAVGETQYF
clone size: once; D gene: TRBD1; V gene: TRBV30; J gene: TRBJ1-4; CDR3 DNA: TGTGCCTGGAGTGTTGACAGGGCGGTAAAACTGTTTTTT; CDR3 protein: CAWSVDRAVKLFF
clone size: .; D gene: TRBD1; V gene: TRBV5-6; J gene: TRBJ2-3; CDR3 DNA: TGTGCCAGCAGCAATGACAGGGGCACAGATACGCAGTATTTT; CDR3 protein: CASSNDRGTDTQYF
clone size: .; D gene: .; V gene: TRBV6-1; J gene: TRBJ2-7; CDR3 DNA: TGTGCCAGCAACACTGAAGCTAATGTGATCGAGCAGTACTTC; CDR3 protein: CASNTEANVIEQYF
clone size: .; D gene: TRBD1; V gene: TRBV9; J gene: TRBJ2-7; CDR3 DNA: TGTGCCAGCAGCCCTTGGGACAGGGCTGTCTACGAGCAGTACTTC; CDR3 protein: CASSPWDRAVYEQYF